The 17 T cell receptor beta chains listed next were all sequenced from one sample in a study of T cells expressing NK-cell markers. After re-calling the 5' RACE reads, TCRdb lists one entry per CDR3 protein, DNA absent. This sample contains some 440,000 distinct CDR3 sequences. Sequencing was carried out using blood T cells: a sorted CD56 or NKG2C T cell subset, CD4+ or CD8+ T cells, or bulk PBMC T cells (not recorded which). These receptors all come from a woman between 45 and 65 years old in good health.

The V call is TRBV18, the J call TRBJ1-3; TCRdb's assignment of TRBD1 cannot be checked, as there is no DNA. In germline, CDR1 is KGHSH, CDR2 LQKENI. This CDR3 comprises 17 residues. The CDR3 reads CASSYTGTGETGNTIYF.

The chain employs TRBV24-1 and TRBJ2-1; without DNA, the TCRdb call of TRBD2 cannot be checked. Germline loops: CDR1 KGHDR, CDR2 SFDVKD. The CDR3 runs 18 residues. CDR3 amino acids: CATSNEGGRLAGDYEQFF.

V and J are TRBV6-5 and TRBJ2-7; checking the TCRdb D call of TRBD2 is not possible without DNA. The germline CDR1 and CDR2 sequences are MNHEY and SVGAGI. The CDR3 runs to 14 residues. CDR3: CASGMTSGSYEQYF.

This chain connects TRBV4-1 to TRBJ1-1. The germline CDR1 and CDR2 sequences are MGHRA and YSYEKL. There are 16 residues in the CDR3. The CDR3 sequence: CASSHDTAGRYTEAFF.

The rearrangement links TRBV12-3 or TRBV12-4 to TRBJ2-2. The CDR3 loop spans 13 amino acids. The CDR3 sequence is CASSLQARSELFF.

The V and J genes are TRBV29-1 and TRBJ1-4. The germline V gene has CDR1 SQVTM and CDR2 ANQGSEA. This CDR3 is built from 14 residues. The CDR3 reads CSVPERRGSEKLFF.

The chain's CDR3 is CASSSRRAGSSYNEQFF. V and J are TRBV7-9 and TRBJ2-1; absent DNA, TCRdb's TRBD2 call cannot be checked. The CDR3 has 17 residues. CDR1 is SEHNR and CDR2 is FQNEAQ in the germline V gene (reference sequence).

V is TRBV29-1 and J is TRBJ1-5; TCRdb's D gene call, TRBD1, goes unchecked for lack of DNA. In germline, CDR1 is SQVTM, CDR2 ANQGSEA. The CDR3 is 13 residues long. CDR3 residues: CSVGGDSNQPQHF.

The chain employs TRBV28 and TRBJ1-2; with no DNA, the TCRdb D assignment of TRBD1 cannot be verified. Germline V gene sequence: CDR1 MDHEN, CDR2 SYDVKM. CDR3 length: 17 amino acids. Here the CDR3 reads CASSLGTGWFSDYGYTF.

The chain carries TRBV5-5 and TRBJ2-1; TCRdb's D call, TRBD2, is unchecked because there is no DNA. The germline gives CDR1 SGHKS, CDR2 YYEKEE (reference sequence). The CDR3 is 18 residues long. The CDR3: CASSFPTSGRPPYNEQFF. The whole variable domain, remainder taken from reference TRBV5-5 and TRBJ2-1, is DAGVTQSPTHLIKTRGQQVTLRCSPISGHKSVSWYQQVLGQGPQFIFQYYEKEERGRGNFPDRFSARQFPNYSSELNVNALLLGDSALYLCASSFPTSGRPPYNEQFFGPGTRLTVL.

This rearrangement joins TRBV3-1 to TRBJ2-1; there is no DNA to check the TCRdb D call of TRBD2. The CDR3 contains 17 residues. CDR1 LGHDT and CDR2 YNNKEL come from the germline V gene (reference sequence). This chain's CDR3 is CASSQPIPGLAYNEQFF.

This chain links TRBV12-3 or TRBV12-4 with TRBJ2-7; TCRdb names TRBD1, which stays unverified in the absence of DNA. This CDR3 region has 13 residues. CDR3 in amino acids: CASSLSGRDEQYF.

V usage is TRBV2 and J usage is TRBJ1-2. CDR3 length equals 14 residues. Per the germline V gene, CDR1 is SNHLY and CDR2 is FYNNEI. CDR3 sequence: CASSVGTANYGYTF.

The gene calls are TRBV20-1 and TRBJ2-3; TCRdb's assignment of TRBD2 cannot be checked, as there is no DNA. Germline loops: CDR1 DFQATT, CDR2 SNEGSKA (reference sequence). The CDR3 consists of 13 residues. CDR3 residues: CSASGDLTDTQYF.

The J gene is TRBJ1-1, the V gene TRBV30. This CDR3 spans 13 amino acids. CDR1 is GTSNPN, CDR2 SVGIG, per germline (reference sequence). CDR3: CAWSFQVNTEAFF.

The chain has TRBV21-1 and TRBJ1-5. TRBV21-1 is tagged as a pseudogene. The CDR3 runs to 17 residues. Here the CDR3 reads CASSSHGALCSNQPQHF.

V is TRBV5-1 and J is TRBJ2-3; TCRdb outputs TRBD1, but without DNA this stays unchecked. CDR1 is SGHRS, CDR2 YFSETQ, per germline. CDR3 length: 15 residues. The CDR3 protein is CASRAGVTGADTQYF.